Listed below are T cell receptor beta chains from one sample, sequenced in a study of T cells after yellow fever vaccination. TCRdb fed the 5' RACE reads into MiXCR, producing one record per CDR3 protein. Of about 360,000 distinct CDR3 sequences detected, under 7.5% appear once; the ten largest clones hold approximately 16%. Sequencing was performed on PBMCs, taken 5 days after the yellow fever booster vaccination. These receptors originate from a man younger than 45 who received the YFV17D yellow fever vaccine. The CDR3 runs from the conserved cysteine through the conserved F or W. A D gene is named only where the DNA matches it firmly. Size is stated for part of the rows, as once, few or many counts, or as a class when the clone is expanded.

>TRBJ2-5|TRBV9|.|few
TGTGCCAGCAGCGCCACACCAGGGGATGCGGAGACCCAGTACTTC
CASSATPGDAETQYF
>TRBJ2-5|TRBV7-2|TRBD1|.
TGTGCCAGCAGACGTAAACAGGGGTCAGAGACCCAGTACTTC
CASRRKQGSETQYF
>TRBJ2-5|TRBV10-3|TRBD2|.
TGTGCCATCAGTGAAACTAGCGGGATAGAGACCCAGTACTTC
CAISETSGIETQYF
>TRBJ2-2|TRBV15|TRBD2|few
TGTGCCACCAGCAGTCAAAGCGGGGGAGTGGCCGGGGAGCTGTTTTTT
CATSSQSGGVAGELFF
>TRBJ2-7|TRBV19|.|.
TGTGCCAGTAGTATATTACTCGGGTACGCCTACGAGCAGTACTTC
CASSILLGYAYEQYF
>TRBJ2-1|TRBV6-2/TRBV6-3|.|many
TGTGCCAGCACCCCCCACGGTTACAATGAGCAGTTCTTC
CASTPHGYNEQFF
>TRBJ2-3|TRBV4-2|.|many
TGTGCCAGCAGCCAAGGGGCAGACACAGATACGCAGTATTTT
CASSQGADTDTQYF
>TRBJ1-5|TRBV6-2/TRBV6-3|.|many
TGTGCCAGCACTTCAGGGTTGATGGGCAATCAGCCCCAGCATTTT
CASTSGLMGNQPQHF
>TRBJ2-5|TRBV7-2|.|many
TGTGCCAGCAGCTTAGCAGGACCCCAGTACTTC
CASSLAGPQYF
>TRBJ2-1|TRBV28|TRBD2|few
TGTGCCAGCAGTTTAAGGATTACTAGCGGGATCAGTGAGCAGTTCTTC
CASSLRITSGISEQFF
>TRBJ2-5|TRBV11-2|TRBD2|many
TGTGCCAGCAGCTTAATGGGACTAGCGGTTCAAGAGACCCAGTACTTC
CASSLMGLAVQETQYF
>TRBJ2-7|TRBV14|.|many
TGTGCCAGCAGCAGGTCGCCCCCACGGCAGTACTTC
CASSRSPPRQYF
>TRBJ2-4|TRBV6-6|.|.
TGTGCCAGCAGTTACCCTACAGGTTTAGCGTACTTC
CASSYPTGLAYF
>TRBJ1-1|TRBV19|.|many
TGTGCCAGTAGTATAGACGAGTCGGGGGCGGCGGTGTACGCTTTCTTT
CASSIDESGAAVYAFF
>TRBJ2-1|TRBV7-6|TRBD2|few
TGTGCCAGCAGCTTATGGAGTGAGACTAGCGGGACTGGTGAGCAGTTCTTC
CASSLWSETSGTGEQFF
>TRBJ2-5|TRBV12-3/TRBV12-4|TRBD2|many
TGTGCCAGCAGTTTTTTTAGGACTAGCGGGAGCCCAGAGACCCAGTACTTC
CASSFFRTSGSPETQYF
>TRBJ2-1|TRBV6-1|TRBD1|.
TGTGCCAGCAGGCAACCGGGACAGGGGTATGAGCAGTTCTTC
CASRQPGQGYEQFF
>TRBJ2-7|TRBV6-1|TRBD2|.
TGTGCCAGCAGGGCCGGGACTAGCGGGATATTGGAGTACTTC
CASRAGTSGILEYF
>TRBJ2-3|TRBV20-1|.|many
TGCAGTGCTAACAGGGTCACAGATACGCAGTATTTT
CSANRVTDTQYF
>TRBJ2-7|TRBV28|.|.
TGTGCCAGCAGTCACACCCCCTCCTACGAGCAGTACTTC
CASSHTPSYEQYF
>TRBJ2-1|TRBV20-1|.|many
TGCAGTGCTAGAGATTCGACCCTCAGAGTAGATGAGCAGTTCTTC
CSARDSTLRVDEQFF
>TRBJ2-5|TRBV11-2|.|many
TGTGCCAGCAGCTTAGATCCTCACCAAGAGACCCAGTACTTC
CASSLDPHQETQYF
>TRBJ2-7|TRBV13|TRBD1|few
TGTGCCAGCAGCCACCGGGACAGGGTCCCCAACGAGCAGTACTTC
CASSHRDRVPNEQYF
>TRBJ2-1|TRBV14|TRBD2|.
TGTGCCAGCAGCCAAGAAAGACTAGCGTTGGAAACTAATGAGCAGTTCTTC
CASSQERLALETNEQFF
>TRBJ2-1|TRBV7-9|.|many
TGTGCCAGCAGCTTAGAACAGGGTATAGGGCGCCAGCAGTTCTTC
CASSLEQGIGRQQFF
>TRBJ2-1|TRBV18|TRBD1|few
TGTGCCAGCCACAAATGGGACAGGGTACGTTCTGGGTCCTACAATGAGCAGTTCTTC
CASHKWDRVRSGSYNEQFF
>TRBJ2-1|TRBV6-1|.|many
TGTGCCAGCAGGCCCAGTAGGGACCCATCCTACAATGAGCAGTTCTTC
CASRPSRDPSYNEQFF
>TRBJ2-3|TRBV7-2|TRBD2|.
TGTGCCAGCAGCGCTCGGACTAGCGGAGGTACAGATACGCAGTATTTT
CASSARTSGGTDTQYF
>TRBJ2-5|TRBV4-2|.|few
TGTGCCAGCAGCCACCCCGGGGGAGATGAGACCCAGTACTTC
CASSHPGGDETQYF
>TRBJ2-1|TRBV10-2|.|many
TGCGCCAGCAGTGTATGGGGGGCATCCTACAATGAGCAGTTCTTC
CASSVWGASYNEQFF
>TRBJ2-7|TRBV18|.|many
TGTGCCAGCTCCCAACCACCGTCAGAGAGCTACGAGCAGTACTTC
CASSQPPSESYEQYF
>TRBJ2-7|TRBV28|.|many
TGTGCCAGCAGTCCCGCCGGGCCCCTGTTGGAGCAGTACTTC
CASSPAGPLLEQYF
>TRBJ2-7|TRBV4-3|.|.
TGCGCCAGCAGCCGTGTAGGGGCTCCTACCTACGAGCAGTACTTC
CASSRVGAPTYEQYF
>TRBJ2-1|TRBV12-3/TRBV12-4|TRBD2|many
TGTGCCAGCAACCCCACGCCGGGACTAGCGGCACTCATCAATGAGCAGTTCTTC
CASNPTPGLAALINEQFF
>TRBJ2-7|TRBV28|TRBD1|many
TGTGCTACTTCGGACAGGGGGTTTCGGCGGGAGAGTGGGGAGCAGTACTTC
CATSDRGFRRESGEQYF
>TRBJ1-2|TRBV5-1|TRBD1|few
TGCGCCAGCTCCGGACAGGGGGACGGCTACACCTTC
CASSGQGDGYTF
>TRBJ2-1|TRBV20-1|TRBD2|many
TGCAGTGCTAGATTAGCGGGAGGGCCTAATGAGCAGTTCTTC
CSARLAGGPNEQFF
>TRBJ2-7|TRBV7-9|TRBD2|few
TGTGCCAGCAGCTCGGGACTAGCGACCTCCTACGAGCAGTACTTC
CASSSGLATSYEQYF
>TRBJ2-7|TRBV2|.|many
TGTGCCAGCGGGGACTCCTGGTACGAGCAGTACTTC
CASGDSWYEQYF
>TRBJ2-7|TRBV5-4|TRBD2|.
TGTGCCAGCAGCACAGGACTAGCGTCGTACGAGCAGTACTTC
CASSTGLASYEQYF
>TRBJ2-1|TRBV6-2/TRBV6-3|.|.
TGTGCCAGCAGAAATTACGGTGAGCAGTTCTTC
CASRNYGEQFF
>TRBJ2-1|TRBV15|.|.
TGTGCCACCAGCAGAGATTGGAGACAAGGGGGCAATGAGCAGTTCTTC
CATSRDWRQGGNEQFF
>TRBJ2-3|TRBV5-1|TRBD2|many
TGCGCCAGCCACCTGACTAGCGGGGCGTCAACAGATACGCAGTATTTT
CASHLTSGASTDTQYF
>TRBJ1-2|TRBV7-8|.|many
TGTGCCAGCAGCCGGACCAACTATGGCTACACCTTC
CASSRTNYGYTF
>TRBJ2-2|TRBV6-1|TRBD2|.
TGTGCCAGCAGCACCCTAGCGGGAGGGCCGAAGGGCACCGGGGAGCTGTTTTTT
CASSTLAGGPKGTGELFF
>TRBJ2-1|TRBV11-3|.|many
TGTGCCAGCAGCAAGGCTGGGACCCTGTCCTACAATGAGCAGTTCTTC
CASSKAGTLSYNEQFF
>TRBJ2-5|TRBV19|.|many
TGTGCCAGTAGTATCGGACCGACTCAAGAGACCCAGTACTTC
CASSIGPTQETQYF
>TRBJ1-1|TRBV14|.|many
TGTGCCAGCAGAGCCGGGAGGGCAACAGCAAACACTGAAGCTTTCTTT
CASRAGRATANTEAFF
>TRBJ2-2|TRBV12-3/TRBV12-4|TRBD2|.
TGTGCCAGCAGTTACCCCGAAGCGGGAGACGCCGGGGAGCTGTTTTTT
CASSYPEAGDAGELFF
>TRBJ2-1|TRBV20-1|TRBD2|.
TGCAGTGCTACTGGGACTAGCGGGAGAGTTGAGCAGTTCTTC
CSATGTSGRVEQFF
>TRBJ2-7|TRBV4-3|TRBD2|many
TGCGCCAGCAGCCGGAAATTGGGACTAGCCTACGAGCAGTACTTC
CASSRKLGLAYEQYF
>TRBJ2-1|TRBV3-1|TRBD2|many
TGTGCCAGCAGCCAAACCGGGACTAGCTGGAACTATGAGCAGTTCTTC
CASSQTGTSWNYEQFF
>TRBJ1-1|TRBV10-3|TRBD1|few
TGTGCCATCAGTCAACCGGGACAGGAAGAAGCTTTCTTT
CAISQPGQEEAFF
>TRBJ2-7|TRBV12-3/TRBV12-4|TRBD1|few
TGTGCCAGCAGGGACAGGGTCTCCTACGAGCAGTACTTC
CASRDRVSYEQYF
>TRBJ2-1|TRBV11-2|.|many
TGTGCCAGCAGCTGGCGGGACTTCTACAATGAGCAGTTCTTC
CASSWRDFYNEQFF
>TRBJ1-5|TRBV20-1|.|few
TGCAGTGCTAGTACCGAAAATCAGCCCCAGCATTTT
CSASTENQPQHF